This T cell receptor (beta chain) is drawn from a study of cytomegalovirus exposure and HLA in healthy donors. Primers: 60 Vbeta forward and 13 Jbeta reverse. Clones were sequenced by immunoSEQ multiplex PCR, and TCRdb holds only the in-frame ones, with some missing. The profile covers around 55,000 clones, with about 69% appearing a single time and approximately 35% taken by the ten largest. Material: PBMCs. The receptor was derived from a man aged 35-49 years in good health and CMV-seropositive.

The CDR3 is CTSSPLNSYEQYF. The CDR3 DNA follows: TGCACCAGCAGCCCCCTAAACTCCTACGAGCAGTACTTC. The rearrangement joins TRBV1 to TRBJ2-7; TRBD2 is the table's D call, not checked against the DNA. TRBV1 is noted as a pseudogene. The CDR3 length is 13 residues.